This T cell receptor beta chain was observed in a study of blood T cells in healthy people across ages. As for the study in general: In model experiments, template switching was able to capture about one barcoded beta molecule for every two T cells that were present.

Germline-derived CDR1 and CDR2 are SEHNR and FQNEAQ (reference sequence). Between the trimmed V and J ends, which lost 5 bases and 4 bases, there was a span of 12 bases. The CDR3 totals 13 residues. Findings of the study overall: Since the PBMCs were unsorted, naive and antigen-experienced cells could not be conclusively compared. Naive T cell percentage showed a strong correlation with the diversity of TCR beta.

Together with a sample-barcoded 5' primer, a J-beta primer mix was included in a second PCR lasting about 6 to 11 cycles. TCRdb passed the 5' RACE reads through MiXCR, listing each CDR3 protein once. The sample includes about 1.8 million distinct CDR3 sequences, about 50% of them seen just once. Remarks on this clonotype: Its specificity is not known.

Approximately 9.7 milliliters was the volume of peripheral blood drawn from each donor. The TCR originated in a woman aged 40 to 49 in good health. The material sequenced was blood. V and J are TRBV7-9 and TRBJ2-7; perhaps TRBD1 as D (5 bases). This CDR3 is CASSPGSGYEQYF. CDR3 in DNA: TGTGCCAGCAGCCCAGGGTCGGGTTACGAGCAGTACTTC. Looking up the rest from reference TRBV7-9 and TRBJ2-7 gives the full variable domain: DTGVSQNPRHKITKRGQNVTFRCDPISEHNRLYWYRQTLGQGPEFLTYFQNEAQLEKSRLLSDRFSAERPKGSFSTLEIQRTEQGDSAMYLCASSPGSGYEQYFGPGTRLTVT.